This T cell receptor (beta chain) was sequenced for a study of beta chain features in type 1 diabetes. This clone was observed a few times. Its antigen is still unknown. All of the isolated RNA was reverse transcribed, so expressed TCRB transcripts were sequenced. About 3.7 million reads on average were seen across naive, central memory and regulatory T cell samples. Assay: immunoSEQ multiplex PCR; the TCRdb copy retains only in-frame clones and omits some. Of 390,000 or so clones in the sample, approximately 15% were seen once. Regarding the study as a whole: Whether HLA type affects TCRB rearrangement stayed undetermined in the present work. High-TCR-expressing cells could be over-represented by cDNA sequencing. People with Type 1 diabetes carried modestly yet significantly shorter TCRB CDR3s in all four CD4+ subsets.

Germline trimming cut 5 bases from V and 8 bases from J; bases unmatched to any gene: 6. CDR1 and CDR2 from the germline V gene are SGHTA and FQGNSA. The CDR3 has 14 amino acids. The V gene is TRBV7-2, the J gene TRBJ2-4, with 10 bases matching TRBD2. Input material: naive CD4+ T cells from blood. This receptor was obtained from a man aged 25 to 40 in good health. The CDR3 is CASSPSAGGDIQYF. CDR3 sequence (DNA): TGTGCCAGCAGCCCGTCAGCGGGAGGGGACATTCAGTACTTC. Full variable domain (remainder filled in from reference TRBV7-2 and TRBJ2-4): GAGVSQSPSNKVTEKGKDVELRCDPISGHTALYWYRQSLGQGLEFLIYFQGNSAPDKSGLPSDRFSAERTGGSVSTLTIQRTQQEDSAVYLCASSPSAGGDIQYFGAGTRLSVL.